The 6 T cell receptor beta chains below were found in one sample sequenced in a study of shared clonotypes between healthy human individuals. This table comes from immunoSEQ multiplex PCR, and its TCRdb copy is limited to in-frame clones, with some not included. The table includes about 2.3 million clones, 85% to 95% detected once. Sequencing was carried out using naive CD4+ T cells from PBMCs. Subset specified: CD45RA+ positively selected. These receptors were taken from a man between 18 and 29 years old in good health. Some clones in this sample may be carry-over from other donors' samples.

This chain uses TRBV27 with TRBJ1-4; D gene ambiguous. Germline V lookup: CDR1 MNHEY, CDR2 SMNVEV (reference sequence). The CDR3 loop spans 15 amino acids. V lost 4 bases to trimming and J lost 0 bases, with 9 bases between them. The CDR3 here is CASSSLVATNEKLFF. In DNA form, the CDR3 reads TGTGCCAGCAGTTCCCTCGTTGCAACTAATGAAAAACTGTTTTTT.

This clone has only a few counts. The chain recombines TRBV4-3 with TRBJ1-5, with D maybe TRBD1 (5 bases). Germline assignment: CDR1 LGHNA and CDR2 YSLEER. Trimming removed 6 bases at V and 6 bases at J, with 15 bases between. This CDR3 comprises 14 residues. The CDR3 region is CASSQQWGIQPQHF. CDR3 in DNA: TGCGCCAGCAGTCAACAATGGGGGATTCAGCCCCAGCATTTT.

This sequence joins TRBV19 and TRBJ1-1, with D unresolved. The CDR3 has 12 amino acids. Germline-derived CDR1 and CDR2 are LNHDA and SQIVND (reference sequence). Trimming removed 7 bases from V and 10 bases from J, with 16 bases in between. For the CDR3, the DNA is TGTGCCAGTAAACCCCAGAAGGGCCGAGCTTTCTTT. Residues: CASKPQKGRAFF.

In its sample, this clone was seen a few times. The chain employs TRBV27 and TRBJ1-1; a weak D match, TRBD1 (5 bases). Germline CDR1 and CDR2: MNHEY and SMNVEV (reference sequence). The CDR3 is 13 residues long. Trimming removed 5 bases at V and 5 bases at J, with 12 bases between. The CDR3 DNA reads as TGTGCCAGCAGTCCGGGGCGTTGGACTGAAGCTTTCTTT. Translating gives CASSPGRWTEAFF.

The chain is built from TRBV19 and TRBJ2-4; 7 nucleotides match TRBD1. CDR3 size: 14 residues. Germline-derived CDR1 and CDR2 are LNHDA and SQIVND (reference sequence). The V gene end was trimmed by 7 bases and the J gene end by 8 bases; junction bases not matched to a gene: 11. The CDR3 spells CASTTRGGADIQYF. The CDR3 nucleotides are TGTGCCAGTACCACCCGAGGGGGCGCTGACATTCAGTACTTC.

The chain employs TRBV7-8 and TRBJ2-2; 7 bases line up with TRBD1. Germline V gene lookup returns CDR1 SGHVS and CDR2 FQNEAQ. The CDR3 covers 15 residues. The J segment lost 4 bases and the V segment lost 3 bases, leaving 5 bases of the junction unmatched. Here the CDR3 reads CASSFRDRPTGELFF. In DNA form, the CDR3 reads TGTGCCAGCAGCTTCCGGGACAGACCCACCGGGGAGCTGTTTTTT. Full variable domain (remainder filled in from reference TRBV7-8 and TRBJ2-2): GAGVSQSPRYKVAKRGQDVALRCDPISGHVSLFWYQQALGQGPEFLTYFQNEAQLDKSGLPSDRFFAERPEGSVSTLKIQRTQQEDSAVYLCASSFRDRPTGELFFGEGSRLTVL.